This T cell receptor beta chain was recovered during a study of blood T cells in healthy people across ages. Peripheral blood from each donor was collected in a volume of 9.5 to 10 milliliters. CDR1 and CDR2 from the germline V gene are WSHSY and SAAADI. CDR3 length equals 17 residues. For the second PCR, which ran for roughly 6 to 12 cycles, a sample-barcoded 5' primer and a J-beta primer mix were used. TCRdb analysed the 5' RACE reads with MiXCR anew, one entry per CDR3 protein. The data hold over a million distinct CDR3 sequences, with more than 40% observed a single time. This receptor was taken from a woman aged 55-69 years in good health. The sample taken for sequencing was blood. This chain connects TRBV10-2 to TRBJ2-4; perhaps TRBD1 as D (5 bases). Gene TRBJ2-7 matches the end of the DNA better, so the J call may be wrong. The CDR3 nucleotides are TGCGCCAGCCCTTCCTTGGGCAGGGATAACCTTCGCTACGAGCAGTACTTC. The encoded protein is CASPSLGRDNLRYEQYF.